This is a list of T cell receptor beta chains from one sample in a study of T cell responses to AZD1222 COVID-19 vaccine. The assay was immunoSEQ multiplex PCR, and TCRdb's table has in-frame clones only and misses some. Among around 140,000 clones listed, approximately 83% were seen once. The source material was peripheral blood, sampled on day 0 of AZD1222 vaccination. All receptors derive from an adult in good health. CDR3s include the opening cysteine and the closing phenylalanine or tryptophan. A D gene is named only where the DNA matches it firmly. Only part of the rows carry a size: once, few, many, or a class if the clone is expanded.

V: TRBV11-2
D: -
J: TRBJ2-3
size: once
CDR3: CASSLDRSPRYF
DNA: TGTGCCAGCAGCTTAGATCGGTCTCCCCGGTATTTT

V: TRBV9
D: TRBD1
J: TRBJ1-2
size: -
CDR3: CASSRRGDRSNYGYTF
DNA: TGTGCCAGCAGCCGGAGGGGGGACAGATCTAACTATGGCTACACCTTC

V: TRBV5-1
D: TRBD1
J: TRBJ2-1
size: -
CDR3: CASSSDRVAYNEQFF
DNA: TGCGCCAGCAGCTCGGACAGGGTAGCCTACAATGAGCAGTTCTTC

V: TRBV13
D: -
J: TRBJ2-2
size: -
CDR3: CASSLGVRLDTGELFF
DNA: TGTGCCAGCAGCTTAGGGGTTCGGTTGGACACCGGGGAGCTGTTTTTT

V: TRBV27
D: -
J: TRBJ2-7
size: -
CDR3: CASSLWPGPSYEQYF
DNA: TGTGCCAGCAGTTTATGGCCAGGCCCCTCCTACGAGCAGTACTTC

V: TRBV7-2
D: TRBD2
J: TRBJ2-1
size: -
CDR3: CASSLLAGADEQFF
DNA: TGTGCCAGCAGCTTATTAGCGGGGGCTGATGAGCAGTTCTTC

V: TRBV11-2
D: -
J: TRBJ2-7
size: -
CDR3: CASSLLWTQEEQYF
DNA: TGTGCCAGCAGCTTATTGTGGACTCAAGAGGAGCAGTACTTC

V: TRBV7-9
D: -
J: TRBJ1-2
size: few
CDR3: CASSSPGYGYTF
DNA: TGTGCCAGCAGCTCCCCGGGATATGGCTACACCTTC

V: TRBV18
D: TRBD2
J: TRBJ2-5
size: -
CDR3: CASSQPGLAGIETQYF
DNA: TGTGCCAGCTCACAGCCGGGACTAGCGGGAATAGAGACCCAGTACTTC

V: TRBV7-9
D: TRBD1
J: TRBJ1-2
size: -
CDR3: CASSSGQGLGGYTF
DNA: TGTGCCAGCAGCTCGGGACAGGGGCTCGGTGGCTACACCTTC

V: TRBV5-4
D: -
J: TRBJ2-3
size: -
CDR3: CASRPDISTDTQYF
DNA: TGTGCCAGCAGACCTGATATTAGCACAGATACGCAGTATTTT

V: TRBV28
D: -
J: TRBJ2-7
size: -
CDR3: CASTLGYEQYF
DNA: TGTGCCAGCACTCTAGGGTACGAGCAGTACTTC

V: TRBV2
D: TRBD2
J: TRBJ2-1
size: -
CDR3: CASRETSGGATIF
DNA: TGTGCCAGCAGGGAGACTAGCGGGGGGGCCACGATCTTC

V: TRBV30
D: TRBD2
J: TRBJ2-1
size: -
CDR3: CAWSVLALAGEQFF
DNA: TGTGCCTGGAGTGTATTAGCACTAGCGGGAGAGCAGTTCTTC

V: TRBV6-5
D: -
J: TRBJ2-5
size: -
CDR3: CASKDQLGSQETQYF
DNA: TGTGCCAGCAAAGACCAACTCGGCTCCCAAGAGACCCAGTACTTC

V: TRBV10-3
D: -
J: TRBJ2-7
size: -
CDR3: CAISESGGMGRYEQYF
DNA: TGTGCCATCAGTGAGTCGGGGGGAATGGGGCGGTACGAGCAGTACTTC

V: TRBV18
D: -
J: TRBJ2-5
size: -
CDR3: CASSRDLQETQYF
DNA: TGTGCCAGCTCACGGGACCTCCAAGAGACCCAGTACTTC

V: TRBV30
D: TRBD1
J: TRBJ1-2
size: -
CDR3: CASQGGGRGNYGYTF
DNA: TGTGCCTCACAGGGAGGGGGCAGAGGAAACTATGGCTACACCTTC

V: TRBV30
D: TRBD2
J: TRBJ2-3
size: -
CDR3: CAWTTGTSSSGNTQYF
DNA: TGTGCCTGGACCACAGGGACTAGCTCTAGCGGGAATACGCAGTATTTT

V: TRBV27
D: TRBD1
J: TRBJ1-5
size: -
CDR3: CASSRGQGANNQPQHF
DNA: TGTGCCAGCAGTAGGGGACAGGGAGCAAACAATCAGCCCCAGCATTTT

V: TRBV13
D: TRBD2
J: TRBJ2-7
size: -
CDR3: CASSIEPGGSYEQYF
DNA: TGTGCCAGCAGCATCGAGCCGGGGGGGTCCTACGAGCAGTACTTC

V: TRBV7-8
D: TRBD1
J: TRBJ1-5
size: -
CDR3: CASSLANRGFLSPQHF
DNA: TGTGCCAGCAGCTTAGCCAACAGGGGGTTCCTATCGCCCCAGCATTTT

V: TRBV28
D: -
J: TRBJ2-7
size: -
CDR3: CASSLEQFEESQYF
DNA: TGTGCCAGCAGTTTAGAACAGTTCGAGGAAAGTCAGTACTTC

V: TRBV19
D: -
J: TRBJ2-3
size: -
CDR3: CASGVRAGGYTDTQYF
DNA: TGTGCCAGTGGTGTACGAGCGGGTGGATACACAGATACGCAGTATTTT

V: TRBV6-5
D: TRBD2
J: TRBJ2-7
size: -
CDR3: CASRGEGRGPYEQYF
DNA: TGTGCCAGCAGGGGGGAGGGGAGAGGCCCCTACGAGCAGTACTTC

V: TRBV2
D: -
J: TRBJ1-5
size: -
CDR3: CASSDEQLLNQPQHF
DNA: TGTGCCAGCAGTGATGAACAGCTCCTTAATCAGCCCCAGCATTTT

V: TRBV5-5
D: -
J: TRBJ2-3
size: -
CDR3: CASSLSVAQDTQYF
DNA: TGTGCCAGCAGCTTGTCGGTGGCGCAGGATACGCAGTATTTT

V: TRBV3-1/TRBV3-2
D: -
J: TRBJ2-3
size: -
CDR3: CASSRALLDTQYF
DNA: TGTGCCAGCAGCCGAGCCTTGTTGGATACGCAGTATTTT

V: TRBV6-5
D: -
J: TRBJ1-2
size: -
CDR3: CAAPANYGYTF
DNA: TGTGCGGCCCCGGCTAACTATGGCTACACCTTC

V: TRBV7-9
D: TRBD1
J: TRBJ1-2
size: -
CDR3: CASSPGTGGNNGYTF
DNA: TGTGCCAGCAGCCCGGGGACAGGGGGTAACAATGGCTACACCTTC

V: TRBV27
D: -
J: TRBJ2-6
size: few
CDR3: CASKEVGLGSSGANVLTF
DNA: TGTGCCAGCAAAGAGGTCGGCCTTGGGTCCTCTGGGGCCAACGTCCTGACTTTC

V: TRBV5-4
D: -
J: TRBJ2-7
size: -
CDR3: CASSWGDSYEQYF
DNA: TGTGCCAGCAGCTGGGGGGATAGCTACGAGCAGTACTTC